The 26 T cell receptor beta chains below come from one sample, sequenced in a study of T-cell reconstitution after alpha-beta-depleted transplantation in children. Library preparation (for TCRbeta) was performed with unique molecular identifiers. TCRdb reprocessed the PCR reads via MiXCR and lists one record per CDR3 protein. The sample yields 420,000 or so distinct CDR3 sequences, approximately 10% seen once. The source material was PBMCs from the stem cell graft donor, sampled from the stem cell graft. Source of these receptors: a human donor who donated a stem cell graft to a child with acute myeloid leukemia.

The chain carries TRBV6-1 and TRBJ1-3, with TRBD1 as a possible D gene (6 bases). Deletions cut 10 bases from V and 0 bases from J, with 19 bases between. The CDR3 contains 16 residues. Germline V gene sequence: CDR1 MNHNS, CDR2 SASEGT. The CDR3: CATEIGGTSSGNTIYF. DNA for the CDR3: TGTGCCACCGAGATCGGGGGCACCTCCTCTGGAAACACCATATATTTT.

The chain links TRBV7-8 to TRBJ1-1, with D tentatively TRBD1 (6 bases). CDR3 size: 17 residues. Germline lookup yields CDR1 SGHVS and CDR2 FQNEAQ. With 3 bases removed from V and 4 bases from J, the gap between germline ends came to 21 bases. The CDR3 is CASSLYIGGLVGTEAFF. The CDR3 coding sequence is TGTGCCAGCAGCTTGTATATCGGGGGCTTAGTAGGCACTGAAGCTTTCTTT.

The CDR3 DNA reads TGTGCCAGCTCACGGGACGGATCGGTTTGGCAGTACGTC. The encoded protein is CASSRDGSVWQYV. The rearrangement links TRBV18 to TRBJ2-7; D tentatively reads TRBD1 or TRBD2 (5 bases each). This CDR3 spans 13 amino acids. CDR1 is KGHSH and CDR2 is LQKENI in the germline V gene. V lost 4 bases to trimming and J lost 9 bases, with 16 bases between them.

J is TRBJ2-2 and V is TRBV5-1; D uncertain. The CDR3 contains 16 residues. V lost 1 base to trimming and J lost 7 bases, with 17 bases between them. Germline V lookup: CDR1 SGHRS, CDR2 YFSETQ. CDR3 residues: CASSLTIVLINGELFF. The DNA of the CDR3 is TGCGCCAGCAGCTTGACGATTGTCCTCATTAACGGGGAGCTGTTTTTT. The whole variable domain, filled in from reference TRBV5-1 and TRBJ2-2, reads KAGVTQTPRYLIKTRGQQVTLSCSPISGHRSVSWYQQTPGQGLQFLFEYFSETQRNKGNFPGRFSGRQFSNSRSEMNVSTLELGDSALYLCASSLTIVLINGELFFGEGSRLTVL.

This clonotype came up many times. The chain employs TRBV5-5 and TRBJ1-1; no clear D gene. Germline V gene lookup returns CDR1 SGHKS and CDR2 YYEKEE (reference sequence). This CDR3 spans 12 amino acids. V was clipped by 4 bases and J by 1 base, with 5 bases between them. Here the CDR3 reads CASSAGNTEAFF. CDR3 nucleotides: TGTGCCAGCAGCGCAGGGAACACTGAAGCTTTCTTT.

As to this clonotype: At one boundary the junction diverges from the germline segment, which might be a read error. The V gene is TRBV20-1, the J gene TRBJ1-6, with TRBD1 matching 10 bases. Looked up from germline, CDR1 is DFQATT and CDR2 is SNEGSKA (reference sequence). CDR3 length: 16 residues. The DNA of the CDR3 is TGCTGTGCTACGGACAGGGGGACGTTCTATAATTCACCCCTCCACTTT. As protein: CCATDRGTFYNSPLHF.

This clonotype was detected a few times. The chain carries TRBV10-3 and TRBJ1-2; possible D gene TRBD1, 5 bases. The ends were cut back, 6 bases at V and 4 bases at J, with 15 bases in the middle. The CDR3 totals 14 residues. CDR1 and CDR2 (germline): ENHRY, SYGVKD. CDR3 sequence reads: CAISAGGGTYGYTF. The CDR3 DNA is TGTGCCATCAGCGCCGGGGGGGGAACCTATGGCTACACCTTC.

This rearrangement joins TRBV7-8 to TRBJ1-2; D is perhaps TRBD1 (6 bases). The CDR3 covers 16 residues. Germline loops: CDR1 SGHVS, CDR2 FQNEAQ. V was clipped by 0 bases and J by 2 bases, with 13 bases between them. CDR3 region: CASSLAGGGQNYGYTF. The CDR3 nucleotides are TGTGCCAGCAGCTTAGCAGGGGGGGGGCAAAACTATGGCTACACCTTC.

The chain is built from TRBV18 and TRBJ1-1; D ambiguous. CDR1 KGHSH and CDR2 LQKENI come from the germline V gene. The CDR3 has 13 amino acids. Trimming cost V 3 bases and J 3 bases, with 8 bases left between them. The CDR3 is CASSPSWYTEAFF. CDR3 nucleotides: TGTGCCAGCTCACCGAGCTGGTACACTGAAGCTTTCTTT.

The rearrangement joins TRBV29-1 to TRBJ2-5; D remains ambiguous. CDR1 and CDR2 from the germline V gene are SQVTM and ANQGSEA. The CDR3 has 12 residues. V lost 7 bases and J 1 base, leaving 10 bases between the germline ends. The CDR3 coding sequence is TGCAGCGCCCGACGGACCCAAGAGACCCAGTACTTC. Translated: CSARRTQETQYF.

This clonotype was found a few times. The chain couples TRBV30 to TRBJ1-1; no clear D. Per germline, CDR1 GTSNPN and CDR2 SVGIG (reference sequence). This CDR3 spans 12 amino acids. V was shortened by 0 bases and J by 3 bases, with 5 bases between the two germline ends. CDR3 sequence (DNA): TGTGCCTGGAGTGTAGCGCACACTGAAGCTTTCTTT. This encodes CAWSVAHTEAFF. Looking up the rest from reference TRBV30 and TRBJ1-1 gives the full variable domain: SQTIHQWPATLVQPVGSPLSLECTVEGTSNPNLYWYRQAAGRGLQLLFYSVGIGQISSEVPQNLSASRPQDRQFILSSKKLLLSDSGFYLCAWSVAHTEAFFGQGTRLTVV.

The chain has TRBV7-9 and TRBJ1-2, with 7 bases fitting TRBD1. Per germline, CDR1 SEHNR and CDR2 FQNEAQ (reference sequence). The J segment lost 4 bases and the V segment lost 5 bases, leaving 10 bases of the junction unmatched. The length of the CDR3 is 15 residues. This CDR3 reads CASSPGAGGFYGYTF. The CDR3 bases are TGTGCCAGCAGCCCCGGGGCAGGGGGGTTCTATGGCTACACCTTC. Full variable domain (remainder filled in from reference TRBV7-9 and TRBJ1-2): DTGVSQNPRHKITKRGQNVTFRCDPISEHNRLYWYRQTLGQGPEFLTYFQNEAQLEKSRLLSDRFSAERPKGSFSTLEIQRTEQGDSAMYLCASSPGAGGFYGYTFGSGTRLTVV.

This clonotype was detected only once. This could be a read error, since a much larger clone is one nucleotide away. The chain carries TRBV10-3 and TRBJ2-5; TRBD2 matches at 10 bases. This CDR3 is 13 amino acids long. Germline CDR1 and CDR2: ENHRY and SYGVKD. The CDR3 sequence: CAIMPSGSGTKYF. CDR3 in DNA: TGTGCCATCATGCCTAGCGGGAGTGGGACCAAGTACTTC.

The V gene is TRBV11-2, the J gene TRBJ2-3, with 12 bases matching TRBD2. Germline CDR1 is SGHAT and CDR2 is FQNNGV. CDR3 length equals 16 residues. J was trimmed by 2 bases and V by 5 bases; bases with no gene match: 5. CDR3 in DNA: TGTGCCAGCAGCCCTCCTAGCGGGGGGGCCACAGATACGCAGTATTTT. Encoded protein: CASSPPSGGATDTQYF.

This clonotype was detected only a few times. The chain joins TRBV11-2 to TRBJ1-3; D is ambiguous. This CDR3 region has 13 residues. V dropped 4 bases and J dropped 4 bases, with 8 bases sitting between them. Germline CDR1 SGHAT, CDR2 FQNNGV. CDR3 protein: CASSSSPGNTIYF. The CDR3 DNA follows: TGTGCCAGCAGCTCGTCCCCCGGAAACACCATATATTTT.

Turning to this clonotype: Germline is not matched at one junction end, which may reflect a read error. The chain joins TRBV7-2 to TRBJ1-1; 7 bases line up with TRBD1. The CDR3 length is 15 residues. Germline V gene sequence: CDR1 SGHTA, CDR2 FQGNSA. CDR3: CASRTKGQPNPEAFF. The CDR3 nucleotides read TGTGCCAGCAGGACAAAGGGACAGCCGAACCCTGAAGCTTTCTTT.

DNA of the CDR3: TGTGCCAGCAGCAGGGCTTCGAACACCGGGGAGCTGTTTTTT. This translates into CASSRASNTGELFF. The chain combines TRBV6-2 or TRBV6-3 with TRBJ2-2, with D perhaps matching TRBD1 (5 bases). V lost 6 bases to trimming and J lost 0 bases, with 8 bases between them. CDR1 is MNHEY, CDR2 SVGEGT, per germline. The CDR3 loop spans 14 amino acids.

The chain joins TRBV29-1 to TRBJ2-7; D is ambiguous. V lost 5 bases and J lost 2, with 16 bases in between. This CDR3 spans 14 amino acids. Germline CDR1 is SQVTM and CDR2 is ANQGSEA. The CDR3 protein is CSVFWVQVPYEQYF. The CDR3 DNA sequence: TGCAGCGTTTTTTGGGTACAAGTCCCCTACGAGCAGTACTTC.

This clonotype was counted only a few times. The chain has TRBV6-6 and TRBJ2-7, with 8 bases aligning to TRBD2. The CDR3 consists of 11 residues. Germline CDR1 is MNHNY and CDR2 is SVGAGI (reference sequence). This CDR3 reads CASSSVRASGV. CDR3 coding DNA: TGTGCCAGCAGTTCCGTCCGAGCTAGCGGGGTC.

This clonotype was seen at least ten times. CDR3 in amino acids: CASSLAASGGYEQYF. CDR3 coding DNA: TGTGCCAGCAGCTTAGCGGCTAGCGGGGGCTACGAGCAGTACTTC. This chain uses TRBV7-2 with TRBJ2-7, with 10 bases aligning to TRBD2. This CDR3 region has 15 residues. Germline CDR1 is SGHTA and CDR2 is FQGNSA. V gave up 0 bases and J gave up 3 bases; unmatched junction bases: 2.

In this sample, this clonotype turned up a few times. The chain recombines TRBV11-2 with TRBJ2-1, with 9 bases matching TRBD2. Trimming took 0 bases from V and 2 from J; bases not matched to a gene: 5. Germline V gives CDR1 SGHAT, CDR2 FQNNGV. The CDR3 has 17 residues. The CDR3 spells CASSLEGSGRPYNEQFF. In DNA, the CDR3 is TGTGCCAGCAGCTTAGAGGGTAGCGGGAGACCCTACAATGAGCAGTTCTTC.

This clonotype was counted at least ten times. This chain joins TRBV7-9 and TRBJ2-5; 7 bases are a match to TRBD1. Germline V gene sequence: CDR1 SEHNR, CDR2 FQNEAQ (reference sequence). Losses at the gene ends were 6 bases for V and 5 bases for J; bases not matched to a gene: 12. The CDR3 totals 15 residues. In nucleotides, the CDR3 is TGTGCCAGCAGACCCGGGACAGCCTATGGGGAGACCCAGTACTTC. This codes for CASRPGTAYGETQYF. The whole variable domain, remainder taken from reference TRBV7-9 and TRBJ2-5, is DTGVSQNPRHKITKRGQNVTFRCDPISEHNRLYWYRQTLGQGPEFLTYFQNEAQLEKSRLLSDRFSAERPKGSFSTLEIQRTEQGDSAMYLCASRPGTAYGETQYFGPGTRLLVL.

V and J are TRBV3-1 and TRBJ1-6; weak D call: TRBD1 (5 bases). The CDR3 totals 16 residues. Germline CDR1 reads LGHDT; CDR2 reads YNNKEL (reference sequence). The V end lost 0 bases, the J end lost 5 bases, and 11 bases lay between the germline ends. CDR3 bases: TGTGCCAGCAGCCAAGAGACCGGGACGGATAATTCACCCCTCCACTTT. Its protein product is CASSQETGTDNSPLHF.

The count of this clonotype is one. This sequence joins TRBV5-1 and TRBJ1-5, with a weak D call TRBD1 (5 bases). CDR3 length: 13 amino acids. V was clipped by 4 bases and J by 5 bases, with 10 bases between them. Germline assignment: CDR1 SGHRS and CDR2 YFSETQ. The CDR3 DNA follows: TGCGCCAGCAGCGACACAGGAGATCAGCCCCAGCATTTT. This sequence encodes CASSDTGDQPQHF.

The rearrangement links TRBV15 to TRBJ2-5; D gene uncertain. The germline V and J ends were trimmed by 1 base and 4 bases, with 10 bases remaining between them. Germline lookup yields CDR1 LNHNV and CDR2 YYDKDF (reference sequence). This CDR3 has 14 residues. The CDR3 sequence is CATSRVGFGETQYF. The CDR3 nucleotides read TGTGCCACCAGCAGAGTAGGATTCGGAGAGACCCAGTACTTC.

The gene calls are TRBV6-1 and TRBJ2-7, with D unclear. CDR3 length equals 16 residues. Germline CDR1 is MNHNS and CDR2 is SASEGT. V was shortened by 2 bases and J by 1 base, with 15 bases between the two germline ends. CDR3 nucleotides: TGTGCCAGCAGTGAATGGATGCCTTTGGAGTCCTACGAGCAGTACGTC. This translates into CASSEWMPLESYEQYV.